This TCR beta chain was profiled in a study of T cell repertoires in cytomegalovirus infection. The wider study: Public TCR beta signatures indicated both CMV infection and matching HLA type. Overall study findings and caveats: Based on cumulative public TCR beta family frequency, carriers of CMV plus the relevant HLA were identified. There were HLA-C-restricted CMV-specific TCR beta clonotypes dominating the ex vivo response.

This clonotype has a count of ten or more. Its antigen is unidentified. This CDR3 has 19 amino acids. V was clipped by 3 bases and J by 0 bases; unmatched bases: 11. Germline CDR1 is SGHVS and CDR2 is FNYEAQ. In TCRdb, the reads were re-called with MiXCR into one record per CDR3 protein. Here the sample spans about 200,000 distinct CDR3 sequences, 7.5% to 10% being singletons. This chain uses TRBV7-6 with TRBJ2-6, with TRBD1 identical over 7 bases. Source material: PBMCs. The TCR sequence derives from a human donor in good health (CMV status not recorded). Some clones in this sample may be carry-over from other donors' samples. CDR3 nucleotides: TGTGCCAGCAGCTTGGCTAGACAGGGTTGGAGCTCTGGGGCCAACGTCCTGACTTTC. Amino acid sequence: CASSLARQGWSSGANVLTF.